The clone carrying this TCR beta chain was seen only once. The antigen is not known. Germline CDR1 is SQVTM and CDR2 is ANQGSEA. The germline V and J ends were trimmed by 4 bases and 0 bases, with 2 bases remaining between them. The CDR3 loop spans 11 amino acids. This sample is drawn from a study of cytomegalovirus exposure and HLA in healthy donors. Study-wide context: Roughly 85 million unique TCRs from HLA-typed donors made up an early data release.

The PCR employed 60 Vbeta primers together with 13 Jbeta primers. Measured with immunoSEQ multiplex PCR; TCRdb has only the in-frame clones, and not every one. Of fewer than 150,000 clones in the sample, about 80% were seen once. Study results and limitations: Across donors, sequencing depth was assumed by presence/absence analyses to be roughly uniform. Highest at DRB1 and lowest at HLA-C, TCR association rates differed among HLA loci in a later analysis.

The chain employs TRBV29-1 and TRBJ2-3; D is unclear. The sequencing sample was made of PBMCs. The sequence came from a male donor in good health and CMV-seronegative. This CDR3 is CSVASTDTQYF. The CDR3 DNA reads as TGCAGCGTTGCTAGCACAGATACGCAGTATTTT.